This TCR beta chain derives from a study of blood T cell repertoires in COVID-19. Study overall: Sample material is recorded as cDNA or gDNA derived from T cells, B-cell-depleted T cells, or PBMCs.

This CDR3 region has 12 residues. Germline assignment: CDR1 MDHEN and CDR2 SYDVKM. V lost 2 bases, J lost 8 bases, and 9 bases lay in between. Profiled with immunoSEQ multiplex PCR; TCRdb holds only in-frame clones, not every one. This table has about 240,000 clones, approximately 85% appearing once. V gene TRBV28 combines with J gene TRBJ1-1; D is ambiguous. The TCR sequence derives from a man older than 75 with acute or convalescent COVID-19. The specimen sequenced was peripheral blood. The CDR3 sequence is CASSLGVGEAFF. The CDR3 nucleotides read TGTGCCAGCAGTTTAGGAGTTGGAGAAGCTTTCTTT.